Listed here is a single T cell receptor (beta chain). No antigen is known for it. The record originates from a study of cytomegalovirus exposure and HLA in healthy donors. Study in general: An earlier analysis found 120 million or so unique TCR beta sequences from about 179 million T cells.

Whole-study findings and limits: Researchers counted 180 or so TCR beta chains as cytomegalovirus-associated. Among CMV-associated TCR beta chains, most appeared HLA-restricted in a later analysis.

Primers included in the PCR were 60 Vbeta and 13 Jbeta primers. The repertoire was sequenced with immunoSEQ multiplex PCR; TCRdb's copy has only in-frame clones and lacks some. This sample carries under 200,000 clones, roughly 87% of them seen once, and the ten largest clones take approximately 1.4%. The CDR3 is 16 amino acids. Looked up from germline, CDR1 is SNHLY and CDR2 is FYNNEI. After removal of 4 bases from V and 3 bases from J, the junction contained 9 bases not matched to a gene. The source of this sequence is a girl aged 10 to 17 in good health and CMV-seropositive. The specimen sequenced was PBMCs. This chain joins TRBV2 and TRBJ2-1, with 7 bases matching TRBD2. The CDR3 region has the DNA TGTGCCAGCAGTGCCTTTGGGAGGGGCGTCTACAATGAGCAGTTCTTC. This sequence encodes CASSAFGRGVYNEQFF.